Below are 28 T cell receptor beta chains sequenced from a single sample in a study of cytomegalovirus exposure and HLA in healthy donors. The PCR employed 60 Vbeta primers together with 13 Jbeta primers. Here immunoSEQ multiplex PCR was the method, and the copy in TCRdb shows in-frame clones only, minus some. Of about 73,000 clones listed, roughly 70% are singletons. Sequencing was done on a sample of PBMCs. The receptors were gathered from a man in his 70s in good health and CMV-seronegative.

This clone was observed a single time. The gene calls are TRBV7-9 and TRBJ1-3; no definite D call. V gave up 3 bases and J gave up 0 bases, with 12 bases separating them. Germline V gene lookup returns CDR1 SEHNR and CDR2 FQNEAQ (reference sequence). CDR3 length: 16 amino acids. For the CDR3, the DNA is TGTGCCAGCAGCTTTAGCATGGTTTTCTCTGGAAACACCATATATTTT. This encodes CASSFSMVFSGNTIYF.

This chain joins TRBV10-3 and TRBJ1-2, with 7 bases matching TRBD1. Per the germline V gene, CDR1 is ENHRY and CDR2 is SYGVKD. V shed 11 bases, J shed 3 bases, and the junction held 9 bases outside the gene matches. This CDR3 region has 13 residues. CDR3 protein: CASQGGIDYGYTF. The CDR3 DNA reads TGTGCCTCCCAGGGGGGAATTGACTATGGCTACACCTTC.

The V and J genes are TRBV4-1 and TRBJ1-2; D perhaps matches TRBD1 (5 bases). This CDR3 is 13 amino acids long. The V end lost 1 base, the J end lost 2 bases, and 5 bases lay between the germline ends. CDR1 is MGHRA and CDR2 is YSYEKL in the germline V gene. The CDR3 region has the DNA TGCGCCAGCAGCCAAGCAGGGAACTATGGCTACACCTTC. The encoded protein is CASSQAGNYGYTF.

This clone was detected only a few times. The chain couples TRBV30 to TRBJ1-2; TRBD1 agrees at 7 bases. The CDR3 spans 14 residues. Germline values: CDR1 GTSNPN, CDR2 SVGIG (reference sequence). V shed 3 bases and J 3 bases; nucleotides not matched to a gene: 7. The CDR3 loop reads CAWSRGQTDYGYTF. CDR3 nucleotide sequence: TGTGCCTGGAGCCGGGGACAGACTGACTATGGCTACACCTTC.

The chain joins TRBV9 to TRBJ1-1; D ambiguous. There are 13 residues in the CDR3. Germline V lookup: CDR1 SGDLS, CDR2 YYNGEE. The V end lost 0 bases, the J end lost 8 bases, and 11 bases lay between the germline ends. The CDR3 DNA sequence: TGTGCCAGCAGCGTAGGGCCCGATAGCGAAGCTTTCTTT. Its protein is CASSVGPDSEAFF.

CDR3 region: CAWSGGSMAGASKLSYEQYF. In DNA form, the CDR3 reads TGTGCCTGGAGTGGGGGGTCGATGGCGGGAGCCTCTAAGCTATCCTACGAGCAGTACTTC. The chain carries TRBV30 and TRBJ2-7, with 7 bases identical to TRBD2. With V trimmed by 1 base and J by 1 base, 22 bases remained unmatched. CDR1 is GTSNPN and CDR2 is SVGIG in the germline V gene (reference sequence). This CDR3 region has 20 residues.

The chain carries TRBV7-2 and TRBJ2-3, with a weak D call TRBD2 (5 bases). CDR1 SGHTA and CDR2 FQGNSA come from the germline V gene. This CDR3 spans 15 amino acids. Trimming took 5 bases from V and 2 from J, leaving 14 bases between them. The CDR3 sequence: CASSPRATNTDTQYF. Written as DNA, the CDR3 is TGTGCCAGCAGCCCCCGGGCGACTAACACAGATACGCAGTATTTT.

V gene TRBV7-2 combines with J gene TRBJ2-7; a possible D gene is TRBD1 (6 bases). Germline V gene sequence: CDR1 SGHTA, CDR2 FQGNSA. The CDR3 is 14 residues long. Trimming took 6 bases from V and 2 from J, leaving 14 bases between them. The DNA for the CDR3 is TGTGCCAGCAGTAAATACAGGGCTACCTACGAGCAGTACTTC. Its protein product is CASSKYRATYEQYF.

Details on this clone: This sample also contains other DNA sequences that code for the same CDR3. The chain couples TRBV19 to TRBJ1-6, with 7 bases aligning to TRBD1. V shed 7 bases and J 4 bases; nucleotides not matched to a gene: 4. This CDR3 contains 14 residues. Germline CDR1 is LNHDA and CDR2 is SQIVND (reference sequence). CDR3 residues: CASKGGQYNSPLHF. The CDR3 bases are TGTGCCAGTAAAGGGGGACAGTATAATTCACCCCTCCACTTT.

This clone turned up a few times. This chain connects TRBV6-1 to TRBJ2-7, with 14 positions matching TRBD2. The CDR3 contains 15 residues. J gave up 5 bases and V 8 bases, and 8 bases lay outside the gene matches. CDR1 MNHNS and CDR2 SASEGT come from the germline V gene. CDR3 sequence (DNA): TGTGCCAGCGCCTCCCTGGGACTAGCGGGAGACGAGCAGTACTTC. This translates into CASASLGLAGDEQYF.

This rearrangement joins TRBV19 to TRBJ2-2, with a tentative D call TRBD2 (5 bases). CDR1 is LNHDA, CDR2 SQIVND, per germline (reference sequence). The V end was cut by 3 bases, the J end by 3 bases, with 8 bases between. This CDR3 spans 14 amino acids. The CDR3 DNA reads TGTGCCAGTAGTATGCACGGGGACACCGGGGAGCTGTTTTTT. As protein: CASSMHGDTGELFF.

The V and J genes are TRBV5-5 and TRBJ1-2; 12 nucleotides agree with TRBD1. Germline V lookup: CDR1 SGHKS, CDR2 YYEKEE (reference sequence). The V gene end was trimmed by 3 bases and the J gene end by 7 bases; junction bases not matched to a gene: 4. The length of the CDR3 is 14 residues. The CDR3 bases are TGTGCCAGCAGCTGGGGGACAGGGGGCAGTGGCTACACCTTC. Amino acids: CASSWGTGGSGYTF.

The J gene is TRBJ2-1, the V gene TRBV5-1; 12 positions agree with TRBD2. The junction had 10 bases not matched to a gene; V was cut back by 0 bases and J by 9 bases. CDR3 length equals 17 residues. The germline gives CDR1 SGHRS, CDR2 YFSETQ. CDR3 loop: CASSLDLAGGRRAEQFF. As DNA, the CDR3 is TGCGCCAGCAGCTTGGACCTAGCGGGGGGGCGGAGGGCTGAGCAGTTCTTC.

The chain carries TRBV7-9 and TRBJ1-2; 11 nucleotides line up with TRBD1. The CDR3 length is 15 residues. J lost 3 bases, V lost 5 bases, and 5 bases had no gene match. Germline values: CDR1 SEHNR, CDR2 FQNEAQ (reference sequence). The CDR3 loop reads CASSRGTGGDYGYTF. The DNA of the CDR3 is TGTGCCAGCAGCCGGGGGACAGGGGGAGACTATGGCTACACCTTC.

This clone was counted a few times. V gene TRBV5-8 combines with J gene TRBJ2-5; D ambiguous. This CDR3 is 11 amino acids long. V lost 2 bases and J 5 bases, leaving 4 bases between the germline ends. The germline gives CDR1 SGHTS, CDR2 YDEGEE. CDR3 region: CASSFRETQYF. CDR3 nucleotide sequence: TGTGCCAGCAGCTTCCGGGAGACCCAGTACTTC.

The chain combines TRBV18 with TRBJ2-2; 7 nucleotides line up with TRBD2. CDR3 size: 15 residues. Germline CDR1 is KGHSH and CDR2 is LQKENI. V was clipped by 3 bases and J by 4 bases; unmatched bases: 5. CDR3 bases: TGTGCCAGCTCACCCCAGCGGGGTAGCACCGGGGAGCTGTTTTTT. Translated, it gives CASSPQRGSTGELFF.

This clone was found once. The V call is TRBV5-1, the J call TRBJ2-5, with 11 bases lining up with TRBD1. The CDR3 sequence is 15 residues long. With V trimmed by 5 bases and J by 5 bases, 8 bases remained unmatched. CDR1 is SGHRS, CDR2 YFSETQ, per germline. The CDR3 region is CASRDLGTGGETQYF. For the CDR3, the DNA is TGCGCCAGCAGGGACCTCGGGACAGGGGGGGAGACCCAGTACTTC. The full variable domain, in which reference TRBV5-1 and TRBJ2-5 provide the parts outside the CDR3, is KAGVTQTPRYLIKTRGQQVTLSCSPISGHRSVSWYQQTPGQGLQFLFEYFSETQRNKGNFPGRFSGRQFSNSRSEMNVSTLELGDSALYLCASRDLGTGGETQYFGPGTRLLVL.

This chain uses TRBV6-6 with TRBJ2-7; 9 nucleotides match TRBD2. This CDR3 is 15 amino acids long. The V gene end was trimmed by 6 bases and the J gene end by 4 bases; junction bases not matched to a gene: 10. Germline values: CDR1 MNHNY, CDR2 SVGAGI (reference sequence). CDR3 DNA: TGTGCCAGCAGCAACATAGCGGGAGAGTCATACGAGCAGTACTTC. Its protein is CASSNIAGESYEQYF.

This chain connects TRBV5-1 to TRBJ1-1, with TRBD1 matching over 11 bases. J gave up 8 bases and V 3 bases, and 12 bases lay outside the gene matches. This CDR3 is built from 16 residues. In germline, CDR1 is SGHRS, CDR2 YFSETQ. As DNA, the CDR3 is TGCGCCAGCAGCTCGGGGCTGGGACAGGGGGGCCGCGAAGCTTTCTTT. Translated, it gives CASSSGLGQGGREAFF.

The gene calls are TRBV28 and TRBJ2-2; 9 positions match TRBD1. J gave up 6 bases and V 6 bases, and 11 bases lay outside the gene matches. The CDR3 sequence is 16 residues long. Germline V CDR1 and CDR2: MDHEN, SYDVKM. CDR3 coding DNA: TGTGCCAGCAGGCATGCCGGGACAGGGACGGCCGGGGAGCTGTTTTTT. It translates to CASRHAGTGTAGELFF.

J is TRBJ1-2 and V is TRBV19, with D hard to call. This CDR3 region has 16 residues. V was cut by 2 bases and J by 5 bases, with 18 bases left in between. Germline-derived CDR1 and CDR2 are LNHDA and SQIVND (reference sequence). As DNA, the CDR3 is TGTGCCAGTAGTATAACAACCTCGACTAGGAAATATGGCTACACCTTC. Amino acid sequence: CASSITTSTRKYGYTF. Full variable domain (rest looked up from reference TRBV19 and TRBJ1-2): DGGITQSPKYLFRKEGQNVTLSCEQNLNHDAMYWYRQDPGQGLRLIYYSQIVNDFQKGDIAEGYSVSREKKESFPLTVTSAQKNPTAFYLCASSITTSTRKYGYTFGSGTRLTVV.

This chain connects TRBV28 to TRBJ2-7; TRBD2 agrees at 11 bases. This CDR3 has 15 residues. The germline V gene encodes CDR1 MDHEN and CDR2 SYDVKM. V gave up 3 bases and J gave up 2 bases; unmatched junction bases: 3. This CDR3 reads CASSFILAGAYEQYF. In DNA, the CDR3 is TGTGCCAGCAGTTTCATACTAGCGGGAGCCTACGAGCAGTACTTC.

J is TRBJ2-1 and V is TRBV5-1; a possible D gene is TRBD1 (6 bases). The V gene lost 6 bases and the J gene lost 6 bases, with 22 bases spanning the gap. The CDR3 runs 16 residues. Germline lookup yields CDR1 SGHRS and CDR2 YFSETQ. CDR3 in amino acids: CASTPAQGTGPNEQFF. Here the CDR3 DNA reads TGCGCCAGCACTCCCGCCCAGGGGACGGGTCCCAATGAGCAGTTCTTC.

This chain joins TRBV7-2 and TRBJ1-1, with 7 bases fitting TRBD1. This CDR3 has 15 amino acids. With V trimmed by 1 base and J by 1 base, 3 bases remained unmatched. CDR1 is SGHTA and CDR2 is FQGNSA in the germline V gene. CDR3 bases: TGTGCCAGCAGCTTAGTCGGGACAGCGAACACTGAAGCTTTCTTT. This codes for CASSLVGTANTEAFF.

The chain is built from TRBV6-5 and TRBJ2-7, with TRBD1 identical over 10 bases. This CDR3 contains 15 residues. The junction had 12 bases not matched to a gene; V was cut back by 6 bases and J by 7 bases. Germline V gene sequence: CDR1 MNHEY, CDR2 SVGAGI. CDR3 sequence (DNA): TGTGCCAGCAGGCCGACCGGGACAGGGGTAAGAGAGCAGTACTTC. The encoded protein is CASRPTGTGVREQYF.

The chain links TRBV12-5 to TRBJ2-5; 7 bases fit TRBD1. Germline V gene data show CDR1 as LGHNT and CDR2 as FRNRAP. V was clipped by 6 bases and J by 0 bases; unmatched bases: 4. The CDR3 covers 14 residues. CDR3 coding DNA: TGTGCTAGTGGCACCGGGACAGACCAAGAGACCCAGTACTTC. Translating gives CASGTGTDQETQYF.

This chain joins TRBV27 and TRBJ2-3, with D maybe TRBD1 (5 bases). V lost 6 bases to trimming and J lost 6 bases, with 19 bases between them. In germline, CDR1 is MNHEY, CDR2 SMNVEV (reference sequence). CDR3 length equals 15 residues. The CDR3 sequence: CASSRQGLDADTQYF. The CDR3 DNA follows: TGTGCCAGCAGCCGTCAGGGCCTCGACGCGGATACGCAGTATTTT.

The J gene is TRBJ2-3, the V gene TRBV5-8; 12 bases match TRBD1. J lost 5 bases, V lost 4 bases, and 8 bases had no gene match. Germline CDR1 is SGHTS and CDR2 is YDEGEE. This CDR3 has 16 amino acids. CDR3: CASSTPGQGARDTQYF. The CDR3 DNA reads as TGTGCCAGCAGCACACCGGGACAGGGGGCGCGAGATACGCAGTATTTT.